Listed below are T cell receptor beta chains from one sample, sequenced in a study of blood T cell repertoires in COVID-19. This table comes from immunoSEQ multiplex PCR, and its TCRdb copy is limited to in-frame clones, with some not included. This table holds 300,000 to 350,000 clones, around nine tenths found once. Sequenced: peripheral blood. Receptor source: an older woman with COVID-19, enrolled during active disease. The CDR3 runs from the conserved cysteine through the conserved F or W. Each record gives: J gene, clone size, V gene, D gene, CDR3 protein, CDR3 DNA. A D gene is named only where the DNA matches it firmly. Rows give clone size only sometimes, using once, few, many, or a class for an expanded clone.

j_gene: TRBJ1-2; abundance: NA; v_gene: TRBV5-1; d_gene: NA; CDR3aa: CASSPRGLDGYTF; CDR3nt: TGCGCCAGCAGCCCAAGGGGGTTAGACGGCTACACCTTC
j_gene: TRBJ2-7; abundance: NA; v_gene: TRBV18; d_gene: TRBD2; CDR3aa: CASSPLAGDFSYEQYF; CDR3nt: TGTGCCAGCTCACCCCTAGCGGGGGACTTCTCCTACGAGCAGTACTTC
j_gene: TRBJ2-7; abundance: NA; v_gene: TRBV11-2; d_gene: TRBD1; CDR3aa: CASRWTGGGDEQYF; CDR3nt: TGTGCCAGCAGGTGGACAGGGGGCGGCGACGAGCAGTACTTC
j_gene: TRBJ2-3; abundance: NA; v_gene: TRBV27; d_gene: NA; CDR3aa: CASSFGASPTDTQYF; CDR3nt: TGTGCCAGCAGTTTTGGTGCGTCCCCCACAGATACGCAGTATTTT
j_gene: TRBJ1-6; abundance: once; v_gene: TRBV5-4; d_gene: NA; CDR3aa: CASSLGRGWKINSPLHF; CDR3nt: TGTGCCAGCAGCTTGGGTCGGGGATGGAAGATTAATTCACCCCTCCACTTT
j_gene: TRBJ1-1; abundance: few; v_gene: TRBV9; d_gene: NA; CDR3aa: CASSVGGSDTEAFF; CDR3nt: TGTGCCAGCAGCGTAGGAGGGTCGGACACTGAAGCTTTCTTT
j_gene: TRBJ2-2; abundance: NA; v_gene: TRBV18; d_gene: NA; CDR3aa: CASSPQLGETGELFF; CDR3nt: TGTGCCAGCTCACCGCAGTTAGGGGAAACCGGGGAGCTGTTTTTT
j_gene: TRBJ2-1; abundance: NA; v_gene: TRBV11-3; d_gene: TRBD2; CDR3aa: CASSSDWGGTSSNEQFF; CDR3nt: TGTGCCAGCAGCTCCGACTGGGGTGGGACTAGCTCTAATGAGCAGTTCTTC
j_gene: TRBJ1-6; abundance: NA; v_gene: TRBV6-1; d_gene: NA; CDR3aa: CASSESPQGPTHSPLHF; CDR3nt: TGTGCCAGCAGTGAGTCCCCTCAGGGGCCAACGCATTCACCCCTCCACTTT
j_gene: TRBJ2-2; abundance: NA; v_gene: TRBV27; d_gene: TRBD1; CDR3aa: CASSLGTGGVKNTGELFF; CDR3nt: TGTGCCAGCAGTCTTGGGACAGGGGGCGTGAAGAACACCGGGGAGCTGTTTTTT
j_gene: TRBJ1-1; abundance: NA; v_gene: TRBV7-2; d_gene: NA; CDR3aa: CASTTRNTEAFF; CDR3nt: TGTGCCAGCACCACAAGGAACACTGAAGCTTTCTTT
j_gene: TRBJ1-5; abundance: NA; v_gene: TRBV30; d_gene: NA; CDR3aa: CAWSVGQKNQPQHF; CDR3nt: TGTGCCTGGAGTGTAGGACAGAAGAATCAGCCCCAGCATTTT